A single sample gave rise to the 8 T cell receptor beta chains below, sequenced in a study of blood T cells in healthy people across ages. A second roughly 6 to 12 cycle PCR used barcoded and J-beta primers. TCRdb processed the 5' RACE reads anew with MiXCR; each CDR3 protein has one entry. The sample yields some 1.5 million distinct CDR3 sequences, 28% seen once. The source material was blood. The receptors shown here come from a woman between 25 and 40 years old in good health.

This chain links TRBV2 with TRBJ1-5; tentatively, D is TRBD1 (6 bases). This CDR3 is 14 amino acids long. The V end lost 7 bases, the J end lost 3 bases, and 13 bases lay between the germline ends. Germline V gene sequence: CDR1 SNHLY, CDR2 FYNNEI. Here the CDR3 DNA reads TGTGCCAGCACCCCGGGACAATTCAATCAGCCCCAGCATTTT. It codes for CASTPGQFNQPQHF.

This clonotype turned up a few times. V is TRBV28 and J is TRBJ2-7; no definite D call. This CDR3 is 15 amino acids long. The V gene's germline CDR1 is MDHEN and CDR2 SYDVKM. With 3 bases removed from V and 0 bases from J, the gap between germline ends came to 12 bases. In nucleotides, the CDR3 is TGTGCCAGCAGTTTGGCACAGAGCCCCTCCTACGAGCAGTACTTC. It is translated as CASSLAQSPSYEQYF.

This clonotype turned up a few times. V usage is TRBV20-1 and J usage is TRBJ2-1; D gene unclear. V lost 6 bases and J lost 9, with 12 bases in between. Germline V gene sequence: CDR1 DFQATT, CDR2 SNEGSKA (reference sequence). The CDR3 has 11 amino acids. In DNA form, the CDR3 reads TGCAGTGCATCGAAACTCAGTGAGCAGTTCTTC. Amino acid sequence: CSASKLSEQFF.

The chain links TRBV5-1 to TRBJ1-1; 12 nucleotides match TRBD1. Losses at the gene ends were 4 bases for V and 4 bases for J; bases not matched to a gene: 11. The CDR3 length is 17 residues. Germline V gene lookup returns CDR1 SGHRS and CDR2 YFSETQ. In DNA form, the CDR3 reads TGCGCCAGCAGCCGAGGGGGGACAGGGGGCTGGTCCACTGAAGCTTTCTTT. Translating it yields CASSRGGTGGWSTEAFF.

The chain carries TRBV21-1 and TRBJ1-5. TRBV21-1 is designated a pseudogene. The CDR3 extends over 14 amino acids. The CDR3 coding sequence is TGTGCCAGCAGCAAAGCGGGGGTTTATCAGCCCCAGCATTTT. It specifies CASSKAGVYQPQHF.

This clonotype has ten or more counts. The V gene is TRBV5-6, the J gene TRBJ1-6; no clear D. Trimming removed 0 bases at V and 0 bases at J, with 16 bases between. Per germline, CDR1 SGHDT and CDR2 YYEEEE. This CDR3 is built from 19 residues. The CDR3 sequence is CASSLAWKASGSYNSPLHF. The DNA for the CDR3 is TGTGCCAGCAGCTTGGCTTGGAAGGCTTCGGGCTCCTATAATTCACCCCTCCACTTT.

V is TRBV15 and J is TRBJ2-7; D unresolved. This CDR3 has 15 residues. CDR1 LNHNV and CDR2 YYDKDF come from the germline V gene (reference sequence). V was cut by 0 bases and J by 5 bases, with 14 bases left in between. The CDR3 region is CATSRDRTEGNEQYF. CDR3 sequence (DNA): TGTGCCACCAGCAGAGATCGGACGGAAGGCAACGAGCAGTACTTC.

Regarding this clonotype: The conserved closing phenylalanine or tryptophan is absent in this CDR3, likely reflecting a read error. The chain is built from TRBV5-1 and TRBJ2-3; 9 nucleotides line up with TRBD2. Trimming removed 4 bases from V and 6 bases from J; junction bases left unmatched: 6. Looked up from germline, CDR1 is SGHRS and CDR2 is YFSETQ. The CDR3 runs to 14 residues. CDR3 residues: CASSRGLARDTQYC. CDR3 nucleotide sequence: TGCGCCAGCAGCCGCGGACTAGCGAGGGATACGCAGTATTGT.